The 12 T cell receptor beta chains below were found in one sample sequenced in a study of T-cell memory formation after mild COVID-19. TCRdb redid the calling of the 5' RACE reads with MiXCR, one entry per CDR3 protein. Of a few hundred thousand distinct CDR3 sequences listed, over 15% are singletons. The material sequenced was PBMCs or a T cell subset sorted from them (not recorded which). These receptors all stem from a man aged 18-30 years who had mild COVID-19 (a few samples of this study predate the infection). Cell type and time point are not known.

This chain links TRBV7-6 with TRBJ2-2, with 9 bases that match TRBD2. Losses at the gene ends were 5 bases for V and 6 bases for J; bases not matched to a gene: 13. The germline CDR1 and CDR2 sequences are SGHVS and FNYEAQ. The CDR3 totals 17 residues. The CDR3 is CASSPMAARGGPGELFF. The CDR3 bases are TGTGCCAGCAGCCCAATGGCTGCGCGGGGGGGCCCCGGGGAGCTGTTTTTT.

The chain is built from TRBV12-3 or TRBV12-4 and TRBJ1-2; D perhaps matches TRBD1 (6 bases). CDR3 size: 13 residues. The V end was cut by 6 bases, the J end by 5 bases, with 13 bases between. The CDR3 coding sequence is TGTGCCAGCAGCTTGACAGGAGAATATGGCTACACCTTC. This translates into CASSLTGEYGYTF.

The chain carries TRBV6-2 or TRBV6-3 and TRBJ1-1, with TRBD1 identical over 11 bases. CDR1 is MNHEY, CDR2 SVGEGT, per germline. This CDR3 comprises 14 residues. V shed 10 bases, J shed 0 bases, and the junction held 4 bases outside the gene matches. CDR3 region: CATGQGAVNTEAFF. CDR3 DNA: TGTGCCACCGGACAGGGGGCGGTGAACACTGAAGCTTTCTTT.

This clonotype was counted a few times. This sequence joins TRBV27 and TRBJ2-7; D not resolved. The CDR3 totals 15 residues. The germline CDR1 and CDR2 sequences are MNHEY and SMNVEV (reference sequence). The V and J ends lost 7 bases and 5 bases respectively, with 21 bases between them. The CDR3 reads CASTRGGTVGDEQYF. Here the CDR3 DNA reads TGTGCCAGCACTCGCGGCGGCACTGTTGGAGACGAGCAGTACTTC.

This clonotype was seen more than once but under ten times. The rearrangement links TRBV4-2 to TRBJ1-2; D gene uncertain. CDR1 and CDR2 (germline): LGHNA, YNFKEQ. This CDR3 region has 19 residues. Trimming took off 1 base at V and 5 bases at J, with 26 bases between the two ends. For the CDR3, the DNA is TGTGCCAGCAGCCAAGCGTGGGCCGGGGAGGCCCCAGAAGAGTATGGCTACACCTTC. This sequence encodes CASSQAWAGEAPEEYGYTF.

The gene calls are TRBV2 and TRBJ2-2; no definite D call. Germline assignment: CDR1 SNHLY and CDR2 FYNNEI. Deletions cut 8 bases from V and 7 bases from J, with 11 bases between. The CDR3 runs 12 residues. This CDR3 reads CASFLRHGELFF. Written as DNA, the CDR3 is TGTGCCAGCTTTCTCCGACACGGGGAGCTGTTTTTT.

Only a few counts were recorded for this clonotype. This chain uses TRBV15 with TRBJ1-1; 10 nucleotides match TRBD1. This CDR3 is built from 16 residues. Looked up from germline, CDR1 is LNHNV and CDR2 is YYDKDF (reference sequence). The V segment lost 0 bases and the J segment 4 bases; nucleotides outside the gene matches: 5. Here the CDR3 reads CATSRDLGQGTTEAFF. As DNA, the CDR3 is TGTGCCACCAGCAGAGATTTGGGACAGGGGACCACTGAAGCTTTCTTT.

This clonotype was detected a few times. The chain carries TRBV12-3 or TRBV12-4 and TRBJ2-2; TRBD2 might be the D (6 bases). This CDR3 is built from 16 residues. The V end was cut by 5 bases, the J end by 6 bases, with 19 bases between. The CDR3 DNA follows: TGTGCCAGCAGTCCCTATCCAGGGAGGAGGGCCGGGGAGCTGTTTTTT. It is translated as CASSPYPGRRAGELFF.

At least ten counts were recorded for this clonotype. The J gene is TRBJ1-2, the V gene TRBV9; 7 nucleotides align to TRBD1. Germline V gives CDR1 SGDLS, CDR2 YYNGEE. With 3 bases clipped from V and 7 bases from J, the junction kept 6 bases outside the gene matches. The length of the CDR3 is 13 residues. The CDR3 DNA reads as TGTGCCAGCAGCGCTACAGGGGAGGTTGGCTACACCTTC. Its protein is CASSATGEVGYTF.

This clonotype has only a few counts. CDR3 region: CASSSGSGTANYGYTF. The CDR3 DNA follows: TGTGCCAGCAGCTCCGGCTCCGGGACAGCGAACTATGGCTACACCTTC. The chain recombines TRBV7-2 with TRBJ1-2; 7 bases are shared with TRBD1. Germline-derived CDR1 and CDR2 are SGHTA and FQGNSA. The V gene end was trimmed by 4 bases and the J gene end by 2 bases; junction bases not matched to a gene: 10. CDR3 length: 16 amino acids.

The genes are TRBV7-9 and TRBJ1-1; D perhaps matches TRBD1 (6 bases). Trimming shortened V by 5 bases and J by 7 bases, and 14 bases separated the two germline ends. Germline V gives CDR1 SEHNR, CDR2 FQNEAQ (reference sequence). CDR3 size: 13 residues. Written as DNA, the CDR3 is TGTGCCAGCAGCCGGGACACTCAGCGTGAAGCTTTCTTT. Amino acids: CASSRDTQREAFF.

This chain uses TRBV7-9 with TRBJ2-7, with 7 bases lining up with TRBD2. Germline V gene lookup returns CDR1 SEHNR and CDR2 FQNEAQ (reference sequence). The CDR3 length is 18 residues. Losses at the gene ends were 1 base for V and 2 bases for J; bases not matched to a gene: 14. This CDR3 is CASSLVHFGRGSTYEQYV. CDR3 sequence (DNA): TGTGCCAGCAGCTTAGTTCACTTTGGGCGGGGGTCCACCTACGAGCAGTACGTC.